This T cell receptor (beta chain) emerged from a study of T cells in Graves' hyperthyroidism and ophthalmopathy. RNA transcripts yielded amplified TCR beta CDR3 regions. A first-round RT-PCR of the TCR CDR3 used the HTBI primer set. Via MiXCR, TCRdb re-called the multiplex PCR reads, giving one row per CDR3 protein. The sample gives more than 300,000 distinct CDR3 sequences, approximately 13% of which show up once; approximately 9.9% is in the top ten. Diagnostic decisions used clinical symptoms, serum thyroxine and TRAb, thyroid ultrasound and orbital computed tomography. This receptor was identified in a woman aged 55-69 years with Graves' hyperthyroidism. Sequenced material: blood.

The CDR3 region is CASSLGSPGPGGPGTEAFF. The CDR3, as DNA: TGTGCCAGCAGCTTGGGGAGTCCCGGGCCAGGGGGCCCGGGGACTGAAGCTTTCTTT. The J gene is TRBJ1-1, the V gene TRBV5-4, with 8 nucleotides matching TRBD1. The CDR3 has 19 amino acids. Germline lookup yields CDR1 SGHNT and CDR2 YYREEE (reference sequence). Unmatched junction bases numbered 18, after V lost 0 bases and J lost 5 bases.